In its sample, the clone carrying this TCR beta chain was seen many times. Germline V CDR1 and CDR2: WSHSY, SAAADI. This CDR3 has 14 residues. V was pared by 6 bases and J by 2 bases, with 13 bases between. This specimen belongs to a study of T cells in Graves' hyperthyroidism and ophthalmopathy. RNA transcripts served as the template for amplifying TCR beta CDR3 regions. HTBI primers were used for first-round RT-PCR of the TCR CDR3. TCRdb re-derived calls from the multiplex PCR reads in MiXCR, one entry per CDR3 protein. Of roughly 170,000 distinct CDR3 sequences in the sample, around 15% were seen once.

This receptor was identified in a woman between 50 and 59 years old with Graves' hyperthyroidism. The sample consisted of blood. The J gene is TRBJ1-1, the V gene TRBV10-2, with a possible D match to TRBD1 (5 bases). This chain's CDR3 is CASRGEGRNTEAFF. CDR3 in DNA: TGCGCCAGCAGGGGCGAGGGGCGAAACACTGAAGCTTTCTTT.